This record concerns one T cell receptor beta chain sequence. Its antigen is as yet unknown. This sample is drawn from a study of cytomegalovirus exposure and HLA in healthy donors. At the level of the study: Most genotyped donors, 65% to 85% of some 400, had Caucasian-associated genetic ancestry. General observations from the study: It was reported that the classifier diagnosed cytomegalovirus status with high specificity and sensitivity in both the original and validation cohorts.

The PCR used 60 Vbeta and 13 Jbeta primers. The assay was immunoSEQ multiplex PCR, and TCRdb's table has in-frame clones only and misses some. The table has some 79,000 clones, around three fifths seen once. Germline V gene sequence: CDR1 SGHVS, CDR2 FQNEAQ. Deletions cut 3 bases from V and 0 bases from J, with 11 bases between. The CDR3 totals 15 residues. The sequence came from a middle-aged woman in good health and CMV-seropositive. The chain joins TRBV7-8 to TRBJ2-5; the D gene is possibly TRBD2 (5 bases). Sequencing was carried out using PBMCs. CDR3 coding DNA: TGTGCCAGCAGCTTCATCATCGGGAACCAAGAGACCCAGTACTTC. Amino acids: CASSFIIGNQETQYF.